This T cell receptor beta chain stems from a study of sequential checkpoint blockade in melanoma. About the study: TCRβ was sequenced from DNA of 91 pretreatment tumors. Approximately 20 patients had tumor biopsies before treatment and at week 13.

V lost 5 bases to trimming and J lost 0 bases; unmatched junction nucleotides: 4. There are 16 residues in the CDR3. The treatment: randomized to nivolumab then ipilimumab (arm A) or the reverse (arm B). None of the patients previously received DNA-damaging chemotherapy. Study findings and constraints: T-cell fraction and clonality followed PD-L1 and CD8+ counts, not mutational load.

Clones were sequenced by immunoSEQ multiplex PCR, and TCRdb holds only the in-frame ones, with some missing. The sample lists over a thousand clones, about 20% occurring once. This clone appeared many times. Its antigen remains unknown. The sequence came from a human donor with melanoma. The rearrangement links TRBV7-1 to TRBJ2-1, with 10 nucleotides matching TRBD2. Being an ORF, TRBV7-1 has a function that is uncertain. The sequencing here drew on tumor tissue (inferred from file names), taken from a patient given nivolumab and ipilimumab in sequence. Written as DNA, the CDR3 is TGTGCCAGCAGCCGGATAGCGGGAGGCTCCTACAATGAGCAGTTCTTC. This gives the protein CASSRIAGGSYNEQFF.